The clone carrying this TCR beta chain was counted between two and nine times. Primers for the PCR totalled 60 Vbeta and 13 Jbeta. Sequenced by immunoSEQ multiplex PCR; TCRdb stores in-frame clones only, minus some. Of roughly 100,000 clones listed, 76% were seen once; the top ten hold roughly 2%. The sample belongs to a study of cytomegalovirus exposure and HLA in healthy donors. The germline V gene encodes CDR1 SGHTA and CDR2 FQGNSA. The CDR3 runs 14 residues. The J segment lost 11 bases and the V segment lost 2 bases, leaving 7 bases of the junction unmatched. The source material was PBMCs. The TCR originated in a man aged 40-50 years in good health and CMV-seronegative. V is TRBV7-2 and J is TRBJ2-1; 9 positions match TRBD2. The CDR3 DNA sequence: TGTGCCAGCAGCTTAAATGCTAGCGGGAAAAAGCAGTTCTTC. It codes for CASSLNASGKKQFF.